The 2 T cell receptor beta chains given below trace back to one sample, sequenced in a study of T-cell reconstitution after alpha-beta-depleted transplantation in children. Preparation of the TCRbeta library used unique molecular identifiers. TCRdb re-called the PCR reads with MiXCR, one entry per CDR3 protein. The table shows more than 200,000 distinct CDR3 sequences, with roughly 15% occurring only once. The sequences come from PBMCs, mostly from graft donor cells, collected 360 days after TCRalphabeta/CD19-depleted stem cell transplant. These receptors came from a male patient under 10 years old who had a stem cell transplant for acute lymphoblastic leukemia, so the T cells may come from the graft donor.

Concerning this clonotype itself: At one end the junction does not follow the germline gene, possibly because of a read error. CDR3 in DNA: TGTGCCAGCAGCTTACAAGAGGGGCTTGGGGACTTC. It codes for CASSLQEGLGDF. The chain has TRBV7-2 and TRBJ2-5; the D gene could be TRBD1 or TRBD2 (5 bases each). CDR1 is SGHTA, CDR2 FQGNSA, per germline. This CDR3 is built from 12 residues.

The chain combines TRBV18 with TRBJ2-1, with D perhaps matching TRBD1 or TRBD2 (5 bases each). Trimming removed 1 base from V and 0 bases from J, with 19 bases in between. Germline V lookup: CDR1 KGHSH, CDR2 LQKENI. This CDR3 has 19 residues. The CDR3 protein is CASSPRLPQKGSSYNEQFF. The CDR3 region has the DNA TGTGCCAGCTCACCACGTTTACCGCAAAAGGGGAGCTCCTACAATGAGCAGTTCTTC.